This TCR beta chain was recovered during a study of cytomegalovirus exposure and HLA in healthy donors. Study summary: Within the Caucasian-associated ancestry cluster were roughly 82% of the roughly 400 genotyped donors.

Study-wide results and caveats: Earlier analysis looked at TCR beta V segments, and most were productive about 90% or about 30% of the time.

CDR1 SEHNR and CDR2 FQNEAQ come from the germline V gene (reference sequence). Trimming took 5 bases from V and 6 from J; bases not matched to a gene: 8. The length of the CDR3 is 14 residues. Of note for this clone: Its cognate antigen is unknown.

The PCR contained 60 Vbeta and 13 Jbeta primers. The table came from immunoSEQ multiplex PCR; TCRdb's copy has only in-frame clones and leaves some out. Of about 210,000 clones listed, around 82% were seen once; the top ten hold approximately 1.6%. Sequencing was performed on PBMCs. The sequence was obtained from a man between 40 and 49 years old in good health and CMV-seropositive. The rearrangement joins TRBV7-9 to TRBJ2-7; TRBD1 matches 9 bases. The CDR3 loop reads CASSPPGQGSEQYF. DNA for the CDR3: TGTGCCAGCAGCCCGCCGGGACAGGGTTCCGAGCAGTACTTC.